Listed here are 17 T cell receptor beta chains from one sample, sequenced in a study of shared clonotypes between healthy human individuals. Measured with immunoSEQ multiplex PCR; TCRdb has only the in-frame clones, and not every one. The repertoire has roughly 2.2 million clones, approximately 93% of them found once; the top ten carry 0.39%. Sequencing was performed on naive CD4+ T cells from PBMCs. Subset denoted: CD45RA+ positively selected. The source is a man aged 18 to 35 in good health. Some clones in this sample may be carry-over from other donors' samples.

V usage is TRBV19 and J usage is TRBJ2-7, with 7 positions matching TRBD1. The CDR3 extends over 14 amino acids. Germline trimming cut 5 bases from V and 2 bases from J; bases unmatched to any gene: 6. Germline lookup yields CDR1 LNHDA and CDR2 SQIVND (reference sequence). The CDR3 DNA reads TGTGCCAGTAGTCCCCGGGACAGCACCTACGAGCAGTACTTC. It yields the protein CASSPRDSTYEQYF.

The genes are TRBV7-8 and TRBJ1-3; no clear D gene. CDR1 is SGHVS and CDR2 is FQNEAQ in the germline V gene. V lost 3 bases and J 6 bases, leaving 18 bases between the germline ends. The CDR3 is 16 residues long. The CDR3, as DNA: TGTGCCAGCAGCTTGTTTGCTGCTCACAGACAAAACACCATATATTTT. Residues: CASSLFAAHRQNTIYF.

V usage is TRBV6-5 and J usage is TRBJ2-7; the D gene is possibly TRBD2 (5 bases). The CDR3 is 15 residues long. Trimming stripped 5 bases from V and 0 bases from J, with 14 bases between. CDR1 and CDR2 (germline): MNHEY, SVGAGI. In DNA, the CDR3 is TGTGCCAGCAGTCCTTTCCCGGGGAGCTCCTACGAGCAGTACTTC. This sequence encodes CASSPFPGSSYEQYF.

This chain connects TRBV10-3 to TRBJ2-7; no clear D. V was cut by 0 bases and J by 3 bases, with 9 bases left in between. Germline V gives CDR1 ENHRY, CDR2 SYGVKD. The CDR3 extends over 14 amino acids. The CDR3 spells CAISESGSYYEQYF. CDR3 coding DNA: TGTGCCATCAGTGAGTCAGGCAGCTACTACGAGCAGTACTTC.

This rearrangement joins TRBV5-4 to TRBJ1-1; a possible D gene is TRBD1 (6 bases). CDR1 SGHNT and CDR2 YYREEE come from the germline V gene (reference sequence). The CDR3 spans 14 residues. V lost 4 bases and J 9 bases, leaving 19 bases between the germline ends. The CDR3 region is CASSRSGVTGQAFF. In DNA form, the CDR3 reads TGTGCCAGCAGCCGGTCCGGCGTAACAGGGCAAGCTTTCTTT.

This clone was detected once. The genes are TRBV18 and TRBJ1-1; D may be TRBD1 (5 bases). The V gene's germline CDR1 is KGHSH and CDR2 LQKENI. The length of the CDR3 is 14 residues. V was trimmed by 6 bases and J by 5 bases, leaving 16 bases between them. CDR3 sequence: CASSSPARGTEAFF. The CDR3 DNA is TGTGCCAGCTCCTCACCCGCGAGGGGTACTGAAGCTTTCTTT.

CDR3: CASSPRTELSYEQYF. CDR3 in DNA: TGTGCCAGCAGCCCAAGGACAGAACTCTCCTACGAGCAGTACTTC. The J gene is TRBJ2-7, the V gene TRBV27; perhaps TRBD1 as D (6 bases). The CDR3 spans 15 residues. V was pared by 6 bases and J by 0 bases, with 15 bases between. The germline V gene encodes CDR1 MNHEY and CDR2 SMNVEV (reference sequence).

The CDR3 sequence is CASSQDPRREQFF. As DNA, the CDR3 is TGTGCCAGCAGCCAAGACCCCCGTCGGGAGCAGTTCTTC. J is TRBJ2-1 and V is TRBV4-2; the D is unclear. Trimming shortened V by 0 bases and J by 10 bases, and 10 bases separated the two germline ends. The CDR3 totals 13 residues. Germline V gene sequence: CDR1 LGHNA, CDR2 YNFKEQ.

CDR3 loop: CASSSSVGANVLTF. The CDR3 nucleotides read TGTGCCAGCAGCTCGTCAGTCGGGGCCAACGTCCTGACTTTC. The chain employs TRBV7-3 and TRBJ2-6; D is unresolved. The length of the CDR3 is 14 residues. V dropped 4 bases and J dropped 4 bases, with 8 bases sitting between them. Per germline, CDR1 SGHTA and CDR2 FQGTGA. The full variable domain, in which reference TRBV7-3 and TRBJ2-6 provide the parts outside the CDR3, is GAGVSQTPSNKVTEKGKYVELRCDPISGHTALYWYRQSLGQGPEFLIYFQGTGAADDSGLPNDRFFAVRPEGSVSTLKIQRTERGDSAVYLCASSSSVGANVLTFGAGSRLTVL.

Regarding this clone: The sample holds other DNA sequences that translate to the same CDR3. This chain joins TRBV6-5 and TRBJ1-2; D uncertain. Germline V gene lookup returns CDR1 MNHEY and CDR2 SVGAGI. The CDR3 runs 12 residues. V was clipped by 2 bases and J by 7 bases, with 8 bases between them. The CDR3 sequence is CASSYRGSGYTF. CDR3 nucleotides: TGTGCCAGCAGTTACCGGGGTTCTGGCTACACCTTC.

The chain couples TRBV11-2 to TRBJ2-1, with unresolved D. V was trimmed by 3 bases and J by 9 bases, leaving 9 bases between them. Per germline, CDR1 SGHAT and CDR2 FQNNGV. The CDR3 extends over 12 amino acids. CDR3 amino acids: CASSFSEVEQFF. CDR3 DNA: TGTGCCAGCAGCTTCAGCGAGGTTGAGCAGTTCTTC. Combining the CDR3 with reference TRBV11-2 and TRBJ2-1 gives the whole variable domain EAGVAQSPRYKIIEKRQSVAFWCNPISGHATLYWYQQILGQGPKLLIQFQNNGVVDDSQLPKDRFSAERLKGVDSTLKIQPAKLEDSAVYLCASSFSEVEQFFGPGTRLTVL.

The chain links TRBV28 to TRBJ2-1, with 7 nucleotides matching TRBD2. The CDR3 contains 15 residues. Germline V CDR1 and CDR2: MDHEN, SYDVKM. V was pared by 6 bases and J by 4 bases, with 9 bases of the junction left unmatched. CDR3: CASRTSAAGYNEQFF. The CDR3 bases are TGTGCCAGCAGGACCTCGGCAGCGGGGTACAATGAGCAGTTCTTC.

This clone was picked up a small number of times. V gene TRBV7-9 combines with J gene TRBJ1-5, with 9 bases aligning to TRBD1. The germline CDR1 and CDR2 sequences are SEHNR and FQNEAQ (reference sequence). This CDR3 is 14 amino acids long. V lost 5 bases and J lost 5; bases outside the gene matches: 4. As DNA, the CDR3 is TGTGCCAGCAGCGATGACAGGGGGTATCAGCCCCAGCATTTT. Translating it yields CASSDDRGYQPQHF.

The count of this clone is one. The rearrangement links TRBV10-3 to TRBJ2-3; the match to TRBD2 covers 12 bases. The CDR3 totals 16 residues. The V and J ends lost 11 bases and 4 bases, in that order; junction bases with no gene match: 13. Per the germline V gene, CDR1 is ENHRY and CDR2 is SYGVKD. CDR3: CAVSSRLAGAPDTQYF. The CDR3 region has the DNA TGTGCCGTATCCTCCCGACTAGCGGGGGCTCCAGATACGCAGTATTTT.

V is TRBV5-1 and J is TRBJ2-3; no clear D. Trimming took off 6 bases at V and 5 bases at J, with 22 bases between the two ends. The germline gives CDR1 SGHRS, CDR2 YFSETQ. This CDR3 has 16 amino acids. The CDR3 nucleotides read TGCGCCAGCACACCACTGACCGGATCCCGAGGAGATACGCAGTATTTT. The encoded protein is CASTPLTGSRGDTQYF. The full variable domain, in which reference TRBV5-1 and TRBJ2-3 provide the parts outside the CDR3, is KAGVTQTPRYLIKTRGQQVTLSCSPISGHRSVSWYQQTPGQGLQFLFEYFSETQRNKGNFPGRFSGRQFSNSRSEMNVSTLELGDSALYLCASTPLTGSRGDTQYFGPGTRLTVL.

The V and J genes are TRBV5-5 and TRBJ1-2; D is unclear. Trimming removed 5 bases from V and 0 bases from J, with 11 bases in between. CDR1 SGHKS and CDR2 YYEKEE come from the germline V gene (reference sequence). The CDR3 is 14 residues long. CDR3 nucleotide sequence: TGTGCCAGCAGTCCCGGTCGGGCTAACTATGGCTACACCTTC. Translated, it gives CASSPGRANYGYTF.

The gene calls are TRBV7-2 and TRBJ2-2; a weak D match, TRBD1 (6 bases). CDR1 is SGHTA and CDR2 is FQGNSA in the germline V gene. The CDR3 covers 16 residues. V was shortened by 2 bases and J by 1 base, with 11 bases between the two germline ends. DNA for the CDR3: TGTGCCAGCAGCTTACGGTGGACAGTGAACACCGGGGAGCTGTTTTTT. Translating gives CASSLRWTVNTGELFF.